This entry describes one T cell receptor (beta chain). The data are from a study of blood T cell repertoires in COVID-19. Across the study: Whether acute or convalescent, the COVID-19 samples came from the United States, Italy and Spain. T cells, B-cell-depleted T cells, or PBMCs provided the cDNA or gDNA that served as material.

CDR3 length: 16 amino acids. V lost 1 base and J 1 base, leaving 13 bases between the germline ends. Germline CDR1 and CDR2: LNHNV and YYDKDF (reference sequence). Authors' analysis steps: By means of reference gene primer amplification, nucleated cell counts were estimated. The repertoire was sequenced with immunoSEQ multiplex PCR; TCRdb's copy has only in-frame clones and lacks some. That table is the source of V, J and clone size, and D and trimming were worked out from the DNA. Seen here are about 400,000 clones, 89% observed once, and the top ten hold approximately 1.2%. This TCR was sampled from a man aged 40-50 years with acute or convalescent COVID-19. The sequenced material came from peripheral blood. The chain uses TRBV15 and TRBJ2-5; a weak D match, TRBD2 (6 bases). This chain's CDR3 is CATSRGFPAGQETQYF. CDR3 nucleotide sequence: TGTGCCACCAGCAGAGGGTTCCCAGCGGGCCAAGAGACCCAGTACTTC.